The present TCR beta chain was sequenced within a study of cytotoxic CD8 clonotypes in ibrutinib-treated CLL. On the study more broadly: For this cohort, patients were about a dozen relapsed/refractory and approximately 14 treatment-naive, while about 17 were IGHV unmutated.

Germline CDR1 SGDLS, CDR2 YYNGEE. Trimming cost V 0 bases and J 0 bases, with 13 bases left between them. The CDR3 has 17 amino acids. Data came from immunoSEQ multiplex PCR; TCRdb stores just in-frame clones and leaves some out. Of about 140,000 clones in the sample, approximately 90% were seen once. The material was PBMCs, obtained after 12 months of ibrutinib treatment. The sequence came from a human donor with chronic lymphocytic leukemia. This chain links TRBV9 with TRBJ1-3; D unresolved. The CDR3 reads CASSVEAAWASGNTIYF. The CDR3 DNA is TGTGCCAGCAGCGTAGAGGCAGCCTGGGCCTCTGGAAACACCATATATTTT. Full variable domain (missing parts from reference TRBV9 and TRBJ1-3): DSGVTQTPKHLITATGQRVTLRCSPRSGDLSVYWYQQSLDQGLQFLIQYYNGEERAKGNILERFSAQQFPDLHSELNLSSLELGDSALYFCASSVEAAWASGNTIYFGEGSWLTVV.